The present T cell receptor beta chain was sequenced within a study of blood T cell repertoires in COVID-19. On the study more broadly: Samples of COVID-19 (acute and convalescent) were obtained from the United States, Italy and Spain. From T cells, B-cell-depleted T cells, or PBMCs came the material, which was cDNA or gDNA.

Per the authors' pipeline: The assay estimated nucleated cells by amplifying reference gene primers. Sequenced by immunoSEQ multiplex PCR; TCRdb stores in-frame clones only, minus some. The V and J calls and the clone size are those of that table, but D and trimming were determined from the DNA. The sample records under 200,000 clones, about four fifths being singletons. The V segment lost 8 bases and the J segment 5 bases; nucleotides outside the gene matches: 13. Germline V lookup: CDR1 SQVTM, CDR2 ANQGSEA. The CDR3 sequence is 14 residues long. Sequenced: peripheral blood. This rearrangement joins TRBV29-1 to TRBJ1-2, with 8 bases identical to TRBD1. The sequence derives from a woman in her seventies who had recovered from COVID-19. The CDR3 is CSTARQGARYGYTF. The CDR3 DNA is TGCAGCACTGCGAGGCAGGGGGCAAGGTATGGCTACACCTTC. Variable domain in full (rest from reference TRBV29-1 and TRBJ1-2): SAVISQKPSRDICQRGTSLTIQCQVDSQVTMMFWYRQQPGQSLTLIATANQGSEATYESGFVIDKFPISRPNLTFSTLTVSNMSPEDSSIYLCSTARQGARYGYTFGSGTRLTVV.